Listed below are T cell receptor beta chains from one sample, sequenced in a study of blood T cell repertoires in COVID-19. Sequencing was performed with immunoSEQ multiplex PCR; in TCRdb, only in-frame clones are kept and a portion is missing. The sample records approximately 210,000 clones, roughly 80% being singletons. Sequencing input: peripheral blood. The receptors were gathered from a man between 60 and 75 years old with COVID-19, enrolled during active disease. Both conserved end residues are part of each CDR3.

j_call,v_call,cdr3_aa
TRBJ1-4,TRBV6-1,CASSEALGAKLFF
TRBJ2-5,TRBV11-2,CASSRGRGRVFGETQYF
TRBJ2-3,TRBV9,CASSVEASGRATADTQYF
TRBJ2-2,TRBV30,CAWSVTGRATGELFF
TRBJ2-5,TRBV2,CASSEGGVRETQYF
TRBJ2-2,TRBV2,CASSEVRTNTGELFF
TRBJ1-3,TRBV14,CASSPPRLSYRGAGNTIYF
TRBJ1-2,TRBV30,CAWSRPGGGYTF
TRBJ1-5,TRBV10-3,CAISDATASNQPQHF
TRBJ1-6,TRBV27,CASSVQGWNSPLHF
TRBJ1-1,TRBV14,CASSQDRRVNTEAFF
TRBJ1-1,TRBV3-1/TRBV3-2,CASSRVRTAEAFF
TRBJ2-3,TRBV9,CASSVTGQVGSPQYF
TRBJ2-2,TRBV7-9,CASSWDRGLPGELFF
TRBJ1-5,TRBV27,CASRSIRDRYQPQHF
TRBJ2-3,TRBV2,CASSSVTDTQYF
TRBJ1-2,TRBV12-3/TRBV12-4,CASSSLRGSGYTF
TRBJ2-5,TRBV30,CAWSPGFQETQYF
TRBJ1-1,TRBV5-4,CASSLQGGMTEAFF
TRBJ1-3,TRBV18,CASSPPGTGGRNTIYF
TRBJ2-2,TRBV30,CAIARANTGELFF
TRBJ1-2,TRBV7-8,CASSLTRSLYGYTF
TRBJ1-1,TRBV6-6,CASSTRNTEAFF
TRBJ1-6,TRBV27,CASSLAGTGVSPLHF
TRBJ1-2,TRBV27,CASSLKGGNYGYTF
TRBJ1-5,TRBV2,CASSGTGFSNQPQHF
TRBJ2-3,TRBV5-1,CASSPGQEGTDTQYF
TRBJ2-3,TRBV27,CASSQGPGTDTQYF
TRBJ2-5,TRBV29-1,CSAGVQYETQYF
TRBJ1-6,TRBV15,CATSSDTMDREGSPLHF
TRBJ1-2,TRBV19,CASSIAGQGGYGYTF
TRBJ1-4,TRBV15,CATSVFHEKLFF
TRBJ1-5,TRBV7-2,CASSLFLTGNQPQHF
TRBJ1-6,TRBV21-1,CASSKVGGQLAHF